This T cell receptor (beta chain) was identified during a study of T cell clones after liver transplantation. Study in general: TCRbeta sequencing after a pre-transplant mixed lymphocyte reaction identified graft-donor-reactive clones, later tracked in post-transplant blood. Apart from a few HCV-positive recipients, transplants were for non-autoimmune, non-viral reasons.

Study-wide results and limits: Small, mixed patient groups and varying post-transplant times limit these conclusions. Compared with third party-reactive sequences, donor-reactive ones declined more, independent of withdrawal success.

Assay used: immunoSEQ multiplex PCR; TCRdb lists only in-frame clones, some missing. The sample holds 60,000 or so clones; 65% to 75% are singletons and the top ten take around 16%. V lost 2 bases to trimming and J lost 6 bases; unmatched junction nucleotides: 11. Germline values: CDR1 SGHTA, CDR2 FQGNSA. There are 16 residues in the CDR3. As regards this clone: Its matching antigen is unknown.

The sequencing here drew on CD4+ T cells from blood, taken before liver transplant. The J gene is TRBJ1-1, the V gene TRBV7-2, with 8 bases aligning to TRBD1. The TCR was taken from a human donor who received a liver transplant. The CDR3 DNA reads TGTGCCAGCAGCTTAAGTTTGGGACAGGCAGGCGCTGAAGCTTTCTTT. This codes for CASSLSLGQAGAEAFF.